Listed below are T cell receptor beta chains from one sample, sequenced in a study of T cells in Graves' hyperthyroidism and ophthalmopathy. Using its own MiXCR run on the multiplex PCR reads, TCRdb lists one record per CDR3 protein. The repertoire includes about 700,000 distinct CDR3 sequences, 14% of them detected once, and around 9.6% sits in the top ten. The source material was blood. These receptors were collected from a woman aged 18-30 years with Graves' hyperthyroidism. The CDR3 runs from the conserved cysteine through the conserved F or W. D genes are given only for firm matches. Where a row states a size, it is once, few, many or the class of an expanded clone; other rows omit it.

>TRBV12-3/TRBV12-4|TRBJ1-1|many|-
TGTGCCAGCAGTAGGGCCGGGTCGAGAGCTTTCTTT
CASSRAGSRAFF
>TRBV20-1|TRBJ2-3|few|TRBD2
TGCAGTGCTAGAAAGCGGGACCGCGTTAGGGCAGATACGCAGTATTTT
CSARKRDRVRADTQYF
>TRBV29-1|TRBJ1-2|few|-
TGCAGCGTTTCCCTGCGGGGGGTAGAGGGCTACACCTTC
CSVSLRGVEGYTF
>TRBV20-1|TRBJ1-1|many|-
TGCAGTGCTAGAGAGGGGGGCGCCAACACTGAAGCTTTCTTT
CSAREGGANTEAFF
>TRBV4-3|TRBJ2-3|few|-
TGCGCCAGCAGCCAAGAGTATGTAGATACGCAGTATTTT
CASSQEYVDTQYF
>TRBV4-1|TRBJ2-1|few|TRBD2
TGCGCCAGCAGCCAAGCACTAGCGGCGCTCAATGAGCAGTTCTTC
CASSQALAALNEQFF
>TRBV20-1|TRBJ2-7|-|-
TGCAGTGCCAGAACGACGGGTCTGGGAAACTACGAGCAGTACTTC
CSARTTGLGNYEQYF
>TRBV7-9|TRBJ2-1|-|-
TGTGCCAGCAGCCGGGACTCAGTCGAGATGGAGTTCTTC
CASSRDSVEMEFF
>TRBV20-1|TRBJ2-1|many|-
TGCAGTGCTAGAGATCTTTTTCTTTTCGGCGATGTATACAATGAGCAGTTCTTC
CSARDLFLFGDVYNEQFF
>TRBV2|TRBJ2-1|few|TRBD1
TGTACCAGTTCACAGGGGTCCTACAATGAGCAGTTCTTC
CTSSQGSYNEQFF
>TRBV5-6|TRBJ1-1|once|-
TGTGCCAGCAGCTTGTTTAATCGGAGGCACACTGAAGCTTTCTTT
CASSLFNRRHTEAFF
>TRBV28|TRBJ2-1|few|-
TGTGCCAGCAGTTTAGTAAAGGGGGAGCAGTTCTTC
CASSLVKGEQFF
>TRBV20-1|TRBJ1-1|many|-
TGCAGTGCGAGCAGGGGACGGTGGGGGACTGAAGCTTTCTTT
CSASRGRWGTEAFF
>TRBV29-1|TRBJ1-5|many|TRBD1
TGCAGCGTTTCGGGACAGGCTAATCAGCCCCAGCATTTT
CSVSGQANQPQHF
>TRBV2|TRBJ1-2|many|-
TGTGCCAGCGCAGAGGAGGGTTATGGCTACACCTTC
CASAEEGYGYTF
>TRBV6-1|TRBJ1-2|many|-
TGTGCCAGCAGTCCAGGACCACAGGGATTTCCCTATGGCTACACCTTC
CASSPGPQGFPYGYTF
>TRBV20-1|TRBJ2-7|many|-
TGCAGTGCTAGAGATTCCAGATATTCCTACGAGCAGTACTTC
CSARDSRYSYEQYF
>TRBV15|TRBJ1-1|many|-
TGTGCCACCAGCAGAGATGGGTGGGGGACGAACACTGAAGCTTTCTTT
CATSRDGWGTNTEAFF
>TRBV12-5|TRBJ2-1|few|TRBD2
TGTGCTAGTGGTTTGGAATTGGGAGGGACTAGCGGGAGAAACGTCTACAATGAGCAGTTCTTC
CASGLELGGTSGRNVYNEQFF
>TRBV24-1|TRBJ2-7|-|TRBD1
TGTGCCACCAGTGACCCAGGGGGCAACGAGCAGTACTTC
CATSDPGGNEQYF
>TRBV7-9|TRBJ2-1|few|TRBD2
TGTGCCAGCAGCTCCCGCCCGCGACTAGCGGGATACAATGAGCAGTTCTTC
CASSSRPRLAGYNEQFF
>TRBV7-9|TRBJ2-1|-|TRBD1
TGTGCCAGCAGCCCGACCGGGACAGAGCACTACAATGAGCAGTTCTTC
CASSPTGTEHYNEQFF
>TRBV4-3|TRBJ2-1|-|TRBD2
TGCGCCAGCAGCCAAGGGCGGGAGAAGCGATACAATGAGCAGTTCTTC
CASSQGREKRYNEQFF
>TRBV29-1|TRBJ2-3|many|-
TGCAGCGTTGAGGGTGCAGGGAGACGTGGCACAGATACGCAGTATTTT
CSVEGAGRRGTDTQYF
>TRBV7-3|TRBJ2-1|-|-
TGTGCCAGCAGCGCCTACCTGAGCCCTTACTCCTACAATGAGCAGTTCTTC
CASSAYLSPYSYNEQFF
>TRBV7-9|TRBJ1-6|few|-
TGTGCCAGCAGCTCCCAAAGAACCTATTCACCCCTCCACTTT
CASSSQRTYSPLHF
>TRBV6-5|TRBJ2-2|many|-
TGTGCCAGCAGTTACGGACGGGAGACCACCGGGGAGCTGTTTTTT
CASSYGRETTGELFF
>TRBV7-9|TRBJ2-3|-|TRBD2
TGTGCCAGCAGCCCGACTAGCGGGGGGACGGCGGATACGCAGTATTTT
CASSPTSGGTADTQYF
>TRBV9|TRBJ1-2|few|-
TGTGCCAGCAGCGTACAGCAGGTACCCTATGTTGGCTACACCTTC
CASSVQQVPYVGYTF
>TRBV6-1|TRBJ2-1|-|-
TGTGCCAGCATCGCGACAACAGGATACAATGAGCAGTTCTTC
CASIATTGYNEQFF
>TRBV11-1|TRBJ2-7|-|TRBD2
TGTGCCAGCAGCTATGAGCGGGGATACTACGAGCAGTACTTC
CASSYERGYYEQYF
>TRBV11-2|TRBJ2-5|few|-
TGTGCCAGTACCCGAGGGCGGGCAACTACCTTGGAGGACCAGTACTTC
CASTRGRATTLEDQYF
>TRBV29-1|TRBJ2-5|few|-
TGCAGCGATCTGACAGTAAAAGAGACCCAGTACTTC
CSDLTVKETQYF
>TRBV11-2|TRBJ2-1|many|TRBD2
TGTGCCAGCAGCCGCGGACTAGCGGGGCAACCCCCAAATGAGCAGTTCTTC
CASSRGLAGQPPNEQFF
>TRBV9|TRBJ1-2|few|TRBD1
TGTGCCAGCAGCGTAGTGCCAGGGGGCGGCTATGGCTACACCTTC
CASSVVPGGGYGYTF
>TRBV28|TRBJ2-7|few|-
TGTGCCAGCAGTTTTTCTAGCTCGGGTGAGCAGTACTTC
CASSFSSSGEQYF